This TCR beta chain was recovered during a study of T cell responses to AZD1222 COVID-19 vaccine. The protocol was immunoSEQ multiplex PCR, while the TCRdb copy is restricted to in-frame clones and leaves out a portion. The sample lists tens of thousands of clones, about 88% occurring once. Specimen: peripheral blood, collected 28 days after the second AZD1222 dose. The receptor comes from an adult who received the AZD1222 COVID-19 vaccine.

The CDR3 DNA sequence: TGTGCCAGCAGCTTGATCGGCGAGCAGTACTTC. Its protein product is CASSLIGEQYF. The chain uses TRBV11-3 and TRBJ2-7; the D is unclear. V lost 3 bases to trimming and J lost 6 bases, with 6 bases between them. Germline CDR1 SGHNT, CDR2 YENEEA. CDR3 length: 11 residues.